Given below is one T cell receptor (beta chain) in context. The antigen is unknown. What was sequenced were expressed TCRB transcripts, since all of the isolated RNA had been reverse transcribed. The protocol was immunoSEQ multiplex PCR, while the TCRdb copy is restricted to in-frame clones and leaves out a portion. The sample includes around 320,000 clones, 12% to 15% seen only once; the top ten take about 6.7%. The data were obtained in a study of beta chain features in type 1 diabetes. Points from the study as a whole: TCRB CDR3s were moderately but significantly shorter in Type 1 diabetes patients in all four CD4+ subsets. For type 1 diabetes patients, VDJ junctions showed fewer insertions and more deletions.

The CDR3 runs to 16 residues. CDR1 SGDLS and CDR2 YYNGEE come from the germline V gene. Trimming took 4 bases from V and 2 from J; bases not matched to a gene: 11. The sample consisted of central memory CD4+ T cells from blood. This TCR was sampled from a man aged 25 to 40 in good health. The chain recombines TRBV9 with TRBJ1-2, with 7 bases lining up with TRBD1. CDR3 nucleotide sequence: TGTGCCAGCAGCACATCGGAGACAGGGCTGAACTATGGCTACACCTTC. This gives the protein CASSTSETGLNYGYTF.